These T cell receptor beta chains were read from a single sample in a study of cytomegalovirus exposure and HLA in healthy donors. Libraries were prepared by immunoSEQ multiplex PCR; TCRdb keeps only in-frame clonotypes and omits some of them. The table has over 130,000 clones, approximately 80% seen once. The sequenced sample consisted of PBMCs. The receptors were gathered from a woman aged 40 to 50 in good health and CMV-seropositive. Both conserved end residues are part of each CDR3. A D gene is named only where the DNA matches it firmly. A clone size is listed for some rows: how often the clone was seen (once, few, many), or a class if it is expanded.

j_call clone_size v_call cdr3_length d_call cdr3_nt cdr3_aa
TRBJ1-2 . TRBV6-6 14 . TGTGCCAGCAGTTACGCCCAGGCCTCCTATGGCTACACCTTC CASSYAQASYGYTF
TRBJ2-3 . TRBV2 15 TRBD1 TGTGCCAGCAGTGGGGGGACAGCAGGGGGTGGTACGCAGTATTTT CASSGGTAGGGTQYF
TRBJ2-7 . TRBV1 12 . TGCACCAGCAGCCAAGGTATCTACGAGCAGTACTTC CTSSQGIYEQYF
TRBJ1-6 . TRBV7-2 16 TRBD1 TGTGCCAGCAGGATGACAGGGCGAACCTATAATTCACCCCTCCACTTT CASRMTGRTYNSPLHF
TRBJ1-6 . TRBV7-9 14 TRBD1 TGTGCCAGCAGTCCCGGACAGGAAAATTCACCCCTCCACTTT CASSPGQENSPLHF
TRBJ2-7 . TRBV28 14 . TGTGCCAGCAGGCTCGGAGAGGGCCAGGACGAGCAGTACTTC CASRLGEGQDEQYF
TRBJ2-2 few TRBV5-1 16 . TGCGCCAGCAGCCTGGTGACTGGCTGGACAACCGGGGAGCTGTTTTTT CASSLVTGWTTGELFF
TRBJ1-2 once TRBV18 13 TRBD1 TGTGCCAGCTCACGTACAGGGGACTATGGCTACACCTTC CASSRTGDYGYTF
TRBJ2-5 . TRBV7-9 15 . TGTGCCAGCAGCCCTCTGTCGTCAGGTCAAGAGACCCAGTACTTC CASSPLSSGQETQYF
TRBJ1-3 . TRBV25-1 15 . TGTGCCAGCAGTGAGAACAGGGAACCTGGAAACACCATATATTTT CASSENREPGNTIYF
TRBJ2-1 . TRBV13 12 TRBD2 TGTGCCAGCAGCTGGGAGGGAAACGAGCAGTTCTTC CASSWEGNEQFF
TRBJ2-7 . TRBV27 17 . TGTGCCAGCACAGTCCTCCCCCAGGGTGTAGAGTTCTACGAGCAGTACTTC CASTVLPQGVEFYEQYF
TRBJ2-4 . TRBV6-4 16 . TGTGCCAGCAGTGACAAGGACAGACTAGCCAAAAACATTCAGTACTTC CASSDKDRLAKNIQYF
TRBJ2-1 few TRBV5-1 15 TRBD2 TGCGCCAGCAGCTTAGGGGGACTAGCCTCGTGGGAGCAGTTCTTC CASSLGGLASWEQFF
TRBJ2-7 . TRBV5-5 12 TRBD2 TGTGCCAGCAGCTTGTCCGCGGGAGAAGAGTACTTC CASSLSAGEEYF
TRBJ2-3 . TRBV7-2 12 . TGTGCCAGCAGCTACTCGACAGATACGCAGTATTTT CASSYSTDTQYF
TRBJ2-3 . TRBV13 17 . TGTGCCAGCAGCCACGAGCGTTGGGAGACTAGCACAGATACGCAGTATTTT CASSHERWETSTDTQYF
TRBJ1-1 . TRBV5-1 16 TRBD1 TGCGCCAGCAGCCTCCTGGGACAGGGATTGAACACTGAAGCTTTCTTT CASSLLGQGLNTEAFF
TRBJ1-4 . TRBV7-9 14 TRBD1 TGTGCCAGCAGCTTCGGACAGGGGGGGGAAAAACTGTTTTTT CASSFGQGGEKLFF
TRBJ2-1 . TRBV7-8 17 . TGTGCCAGCAGCGAGAGGGGGGGGGTAGCTCAGACCAATGAGCAGTTCTTC CASSERGGVAQTNEQFF
TRBJ1-4 . TRBV2 15 . TGTGCCAGCAGTGAAGCGGAGGGGCAGCCAGGAAAACTGTTTTTT CASSEAEGQPGKLFF
TRBJ1-2 . TRBV6-5 14 TRBD1 TGTGCCAGCAATCCCGAGGGACAGCACTATGGCTACACCTTC CASNPEGQHYGYTF
TRBJ2-1 . TRBV30 14 TRBD2 TGTGCCCGCGGGGCTAGCGGGAGCTACAATGAGCAGTTCTTC CARGASGSYNEQFF
TRBJ1-2 . TRBV6-6 12 . TGTGCCAGCACTCAGGGAATATATGGCTACACCTTC CASTQGIYGYTF
TRBJ2-2 . TRBV27 13 TRBD1 TGTGCCAGCAGGACAGGGGACACCGGGGAGCTGTTTTTT CASRTGDTGELFF
TRBJ1-2 . TRBV5-1 13 . TGCGCCAGCAGCTTGGACATTAACTATGGCTACACCTTC CASSLDINYGYTF
TRBJ2-1 . TRBV7-3 16 TRBD2 TGTGCCAGCAGCTTAACCAGCGGGAACTCCTACAATGAGCAGTTCTTC CASSLTSGNSYNEQFF
TRBJ2-3 . TRBV5-1 14 TRBD1 TGCGCCAGCAGCGTGGACAGGGTCACAGATACGCAGTATTTT CASSVDRVTDTQYF
TRBJ2-3 . TRBV6-4 14 . TGTGCCAGCAGTGACTTAGGCCCCGGGGATACGCAGTATTTT CASSDLGPGDTQYF
TRBJ2-7 . TRBV21-1 15 . TGTGCCAGCAGCAAGGTGACTAGCAGAGCCTACGAGCAGTACTTC CASSKVTSRAYEQYF
TRBJ2-2 . TRBV5-6 15 . TGTGCCAGCAGCCCTGGGCTGAAGAACACCGGGGAGCTGTTTTTT CASSPGLKNTGELFF
TRBJ2-5 . TRBV5-5 15 TRBD2 TGTGCCAGCAGCTTGGTCCTAGCGGGTCAAGAGACCCAGTACTTC CASSLVLAGQETQYF
TRBJ1-5 . TRBV28 16 . TGTGCCAGCAGTTTTGTAGCTTCTTGGGGCAATCAGCCCCAGCATTTT CASSFVASWGNQPQHF
TRBJ1-2 . TRBV7-3 16 . TGTGCCAGCAGCCCGTCCGGGGGGGTTGGCCCCCGTGGCTACACCTTC CASSPSGGVGPRGYTF
TRBJ2-2 . TRBV19 14 . TGTGCCAGTAGTATGAGCCTCAACACCGGGGAGCTGTTTTTT CASSMSLNTGELFF
TRBJ2-7 . TRBV28 15 TRBD1 TGTGCCAGCAGTTTCCTAAGGACAGGGGCCTACGAGCAGTACTTC CASSFLRTGAYEQYF
TRBJ1-3 . TRBV11-2 16 TRBD1 TGTGCCAGCAGCCCGGGACAGGGCGCCTCTGGAAACACCATATATTTT CASSPGQGASGNTIYF
TRBJ2-2 . TRBV28 15 TRBD2 TGTGCCAGCAGCCATGGGGGGGAGGGGACCGGGGAGCTGTTTTTT CASSHGGEGTGELFF
TRBJ2-7 . TRBV11-2 15 TRBD2 TGTGCCAGCAGCTGGAATAGCGGGAGCTCGGGGGAGCAGTACTTC CASSWNSGSSGEQYF
TRBJ1-2 . TRBV2 13 . TGTGCCAGCAGTGGGGGCCGTAACTATGGCTACACCTTC CASSGGRNYGYTF
TRBJ2-1 once TRBV27 15 . TGTGCCAGCGGTGAAAAAGGACAGCCCCACAATGAGCAGTTCTTC CASGEKGQPHNEQFF
TRBJ2-1 . TRBV7-2 15 TRBD2 TGTGCCAGCAGCTCCGCTAGCGGGACTAAAGTAAAACAGTTCTTC CASSSASGTKVKQFF
TRBJ1-3 once TRBV30 12 TRBD1 TGTGCCTGCCGGGACAGGGGACACACCATATATTTT CACRDRGHTIYF
TRBJ2-7 . TRBV19 17 TRBD1 TGTGCCAGTAGTATGAGAGGTGCGGGACAGGGGTGCTACGAGCAGTACTTC CASSMRGAGQGCYEQYF
TRBJ2-1 . TRBV7-2 15 TRBD2 TGTGCCAGCAGCTTAGATAGCGGGAACCACAATGAGCAGTTCTTC CASSLDSGNHNEQFF
TRBJ1-4 . TRBV5-4 16 . TGTGCCAGCAGCCAGGGACCGGGACAAGTCGAGGAAAAACTGTTTTTT CASSQGPGQVEEKLFF
TRBJ2-3 . TRBV27 15 TRBD2 TGTGCCAGCAGTGGGGGGACTAGGGGCACAGATACGCAGTATTTT CASSGGTRGTDTQYF
TRBJ1-5 . TRBV21-1 14 . TGTGCCAGCAGTTCAACTGGAGAAAATCAGCCCCAGCATTTT CASSSTGENQPQHF
TRBJ2-5 . TRBV6-6 11 . TGTGCCAGCAAAGACAGAGAGACCCAGTACTTC CASKDRETQYF